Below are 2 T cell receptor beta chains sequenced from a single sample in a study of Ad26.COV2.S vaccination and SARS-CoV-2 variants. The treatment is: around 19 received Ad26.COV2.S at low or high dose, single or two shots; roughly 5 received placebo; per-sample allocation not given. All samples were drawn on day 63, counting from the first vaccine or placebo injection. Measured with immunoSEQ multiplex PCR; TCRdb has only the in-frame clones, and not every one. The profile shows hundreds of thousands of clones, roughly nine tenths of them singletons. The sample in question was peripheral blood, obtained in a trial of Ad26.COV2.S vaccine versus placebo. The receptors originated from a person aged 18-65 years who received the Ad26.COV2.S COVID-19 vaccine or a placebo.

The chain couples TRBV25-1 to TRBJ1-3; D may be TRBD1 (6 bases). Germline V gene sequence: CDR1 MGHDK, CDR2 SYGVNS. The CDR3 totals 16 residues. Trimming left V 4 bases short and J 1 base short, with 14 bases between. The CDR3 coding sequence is TGTGCCAGCAGTGCCAGCGGACAGATATCTGGAAACACCATATATTTT. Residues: CASSASGQISGNTIYF.

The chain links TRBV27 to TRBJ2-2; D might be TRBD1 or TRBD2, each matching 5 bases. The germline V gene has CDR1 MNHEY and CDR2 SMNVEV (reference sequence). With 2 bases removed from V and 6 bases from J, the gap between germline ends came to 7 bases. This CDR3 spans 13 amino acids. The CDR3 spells CASSLQGPGELFF. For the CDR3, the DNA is TGTGCCAGCAGTTTACAGGGACCCGGGGAGCTGTTTTTT.